Each of the 29 T cell receptor beta chains below was sequenced from the same sample in a study of blood T cell repertoires in COVID-19. TCRdb's copy holds only in-frame clones and misses some; the assay was immunoSEQ multiplex PCR. The data contain some 99,000 clones, more than 70% of them singletons. The material sequenced was peripheral blood. The receptors were gathered from a woman aged 55 to 70 in a cohort sampled during active or convalescent COVID-19.

This chain connects TRBV11-1 to TRBJ1-5, with TRBD1 identical over 8 bases. Trimming cost V 5 bases and J 7 bases; bases outside gene matches: 4. The CDR3 loop spans 13 amino acids. Germline values: CDR1 SGHAT, CDR2 FQDESV (reference sequence). As DNA, the CDR3 is TGTGCCAGCAGCCTGGACAGGGAGCAGCCCCAGCATTTT. Translation: CASSLDREQPQHF.

The count of this clone is one. V and J are TRBV7-9 and TRBJ1-4; 8 bases are a match to TRBD1. V dropped 1 base and J dropped 0; count of bases not matched to a gene: 4. Germline loops: CDR1 SEHNR, CDR2 FQNEAQ (reference sequence). This CDR3 is 17 amino acids long. The CDR3 loop reads CASSLEEDRATNEKLFF. The CDR3 nucleotides are TGTGCCAGCAGCTTAGAGGAGGACAGGGCAACTAATGAAAAACTGTTTTTT.

This rearrangement joins TRBV28 to TRBJ1-4, with 8 bases matching TRBD1. With V trimmed by 6 bases and J by 5 bases, 8 bases remained unmatched. Germline V gene lookup returns CDR1 MDHEN and CDR2 SYDVKM. This CDR3 has 15 residues. CDR3 sequence: CASSSRAGGNEKLFF. The DNA for the CDR3 is TGTGCCAGCAGCTCTAGGGCAGGGGGCAATGAAAAACTGTTTTTT.

The chain links TRBV11-3 to TRBJ1-1; the match to TRBD1 covers 9 bases. Germline trimming cut 4 bases from V and 8 bases from J; bases unmatched to any gene: 11. The CDR3 length is 15 residues. From germline, CDR1 is SGHNT and CDR2 YENEEA. The CDR3 DNA reads TGTGCCAGCAGCTCCCCCCAGGACAGGGGAGGGGAAGCTTTCTTT. This gives the protein CASSSPQDRGGEAFF.

CDR3 sequence reads: CASSSRDRGPTGELFF. The DNA for the CDR3 is TGTGCCAGTAGTTCGCGGGACAGGGGCCCCACCGGGGAGCTGTTTTTT. The V call is TRBV19, the J call TRBJ2-2; 10 bases are a match to TRBD1. This CDR3 region has 16 residues. Looked up from germline, CDR1 is LNHDA and CDR2 is SQIVND (reference sequence). Losses at the gene ends were 5 bases for V and 4 bases for J; bases not matched to a gene: 7.

This chain links TRBV9 with TRBJ1-1; 7 positions match TRBD1. Germline CDR1 reads SGDLS; CDR2 reads YYNGEE. The CDR3 runs 13 residues. Unmatched junction bases numbered 5, after V lost 4 bases and J lost 5 bases. CDR3 amino acids: CASSLTGETEAFF. For the CDR3, the DNA is TGTGCCAGCAGCTTAACAGGGGAAACTGAAGCTTTCTTT.

The rearrangement joins TRBV5-4 to TRBJ1-3; a possible D gene is TRBD1 (6 bases). The CDR3 is 14 residues long. Germline CDR1 reads SGHNT; CDR2 reads YYREEE (reference sequence). The V end lost 1 base, the J end lost 4 bases, and 9 bases lay between the germline ends. The CDR3 bases are TGTGCCAGCAGCTTGCAGGGGTCAGGAAACACCATATATTTT. It encodes CASSLQGSGNTIYF.

V is TRBV10-2 and J is TRBJ1-2; 7 bases map to TRBD1. CDR3 length: 13 amino acids. V dropped 2 bases and J dropped 5; count of bases not matched to a gene: 2. The germline V gene has CDR1 WSHSY and CDR2 SAAADI. Here the CDR3 DNA reads TGCGCCAGCAGTGAGGGGACAGAGTATGGCTACACCTTC. Its translation is CASSEGTEYGYTF.

The V call is TRBV12-3 or TRBV12-4, the J call TRBJ2-7, with D maybe TRBD2 (7 bases). The CDR3 is 13 amino acids. V was pared by 6 bases and J by 5 bases, with 14 bases between. The CDR3 is CASSPVGGHEQYF. CDR3 nucleotides: TGTGCCAGCAGCCCCGTGGGGGGGCACGAGCAGTACTTC.

The rearrangement links TRBV7-6 to TRBJ2-5; a weak D match, TRBD1 (5 bases). V was clipped by 5 bases and J by 1 base, with 14 bases between them. The length of the CDR3 is 15 residues. Germline V CDR1 and CDR2: SGHVS, FNYEAQ. This chain's CDR3 is CASSLGQGPQETQYF. The DNA of the CDR3 is TGTGCCAGCAGCCTTGGTCAGGGCCCCCAAGAGACCCAGTACTTC.

This clone was seen once. The rearrangement joins TRBV19 to TRBJ2-1; D gene unclear. Trimming removed 5 bases from V and 13 bases from J, with 15 bases in between. The CDR3 extends over 12 amino acids. Per germline, CDR1 LNHDA and CDR2 SQIVND (reference sequence). This CDR3 is CASSPLRDIQFF. The CDR3 nucleotides are TGTGCCAGTAGTCCATTGAGAGATATTCAGTTCTTC.

By share, this clone ranks as large (0.1 to 1%). The J gene is TRBJ2-5, the V gene TRBV27; D is ambiguous. Germline values: CDR1 MNHEY, CDR2 SMNVEV (reference sequence). V shed 5 bases and J shed 0 bases, with 4 bases lying between them. This CDR3 has 12 amino acids. CDR3 bases: TGTGCCAGCAGTGGCAACCAAGAGACCCAGTACTTC. The encoded protein is CASSGNQETQYF.

This chain connects TRBV9 to TRBJ2-1, with D tentatively TRBD2 (5 bases). The germline CDR1 and CDR2 sequences are SGDLS and YYNGEE. CDR3 length: 15 amino acids. V was shortened by 0 bases and J by 3 bases, with 10 bases between the two germline ends. The DNA of the CDR3 is TGTGCCAGCAGCGTAGGGACTGGAAACTACAATGAGCAGTTCTTC. It translates to CASSVGTGNYNEQFF. Complete variable domain (other parts from reference TRBV9 and TRBJ2-1): DSGVTQTPKHLITATGQRVTLRCSPRSGDLSVYWYQQSLDQGLQFLIQYYNGEERAKGNILERFSAQQFPDLHSELNLSSLELGDSALYFCASSVGTGNYNEQFFGPGTRLTVL.

The J gene is TRBJ2-7, the V gene TRBV12-3 or TRBV12-4; 9 bases align to TRBD1. This CDR3 region has 13 residues. Unmatched junction bases numbered 6, after V lost 6 bases and J lost 6 bases. In nucleotides, the CDR3 is TGTGCCAGCAGACCGGGACAGGGTGGCGAGCAGTACTTC. As protein: CASRPGQGGEQYF.

The chain couples TRBV3-1 (or the pseudogene TRBV3-2) to TRBJ2-1; 12 bases map to TRBD2. Germline V gene lookup returns CDR1 LGHDT and CDR2 YNNKEL (reference sequence). The CDR3 is made up of 15 amino acids. Trimming at V came to 4 bases and at J to 9 bases, leaving 7 bases not matched to a gene. This CDR3 reads CASSRPSLAGGEQFF. The CDR3 nucleotides are TGTGCCAGCAGCCGACCGTCACTAGCGGGAGGTGAGCAGTTCTTC.

The chain combines TRBV3-1 (or the pseudogene TRBV3-2) with TRBJ1-1, with D hard to call. Trimming cost V 3 bases and J 4 bases, with 9 bases left between them. Germline V gene data show CDR1 as LGHDT and CDR2 as YNNKEL (reference sequence). CDR3 size: 13 residues. The CDR3 nucleotides read TGTGCCAGCAGCCAGGCGGGGAGCACTGAAGCTTTCTTT. Amino acids: CASSQAGSTEAFF.

This clone has only one observation. The rearrangement links TRBV6-5 to TRBJ2-3, with a weak D call TRBD2 (5 bases). The CDR3 sequence is 13 residues long. Germline loops: CDR1 MNHEY, CDR2 SVGAGI. V was pared by 6 bases and J by 2 bases, with 9 bases between. The CDR3 coding sequence is TGTGCCAGCAGGGACTTTTCCACAGATACGCAGTATTTT. This gives the protein CASRDFSTDTQYF.

This clone was observed once. The rearrangement links TRBV27 to TRBJ2-6; D is undetermined. The CDR3 runs to 15 residues. In germline, CDR1 is MNHEY, CDR2 SMNVEV (reference sequence). The germline V and J ends were trimmed by 2 bases and 2 bases, with 7 bases remaining between them. In DNA form, the CDR3 reads TGTGCCAGCAGTTTAGGGCGCGCTGGGGCCAACGTCCTGACTTTC. Amino acids: CASSLGRAGANVLTF.

The J gene is TRBJ1-1, the V gene TRBV5-8; 7 bases match TRBD1. Germline-derived CDR1 and CDR2 are SGHTS and YDEGEE. This CDR3 contains 13 residues. Trimming at V came to 4 bases and at J to 3 bases, leaving 3 bases not matched to a gene. CDR3 amino acids: CASSQDRDTEAFF. The CDR3 region has the DNA TGTGCCAGCAGCCAAGACAGGGACACTGAAGCTTTCTTT.

This chain links TRBV28 with TRBJ2-7; maybe TRBD1 (6 bases). The CDR3 is made up of 14 amino acids. The germline CDR1 and CDR2 sequences are MDHEN and SYDVKM. Trimming left V 2 bases short and J 5 bases short, with 13 bases between. In DNA form, the CDR3 reads TGTGCCAGCAGTTTAACACAGGGTATTCACGAGCAGTACTTC. Encoded protein: CASSLTQGIHEQYF.

This sequence joins TRBV5-1 and TRBJ1-6, with TRBD1 matching 10 bases. J gave up 9 bases and V 4 bases, and 7 bases lay outside the gene matches. This CDR3 has 15 residues. Germline V lookup: CDR1 SGHRS, CDR2 YFSETQ. The CDR3 nucleotides read TGCGCCAGCAGCAGAGAAGGACAGGGGGGTTCACCCCTCCACTTT. Encoded protein: CASSREGQGGSPLHF.

CDR3 amino acids: CASSLSIQDTDTQYF. In DNA form, the CDR3 reads TGTGCCAGCAGTTTATCGATCCAGGACACAGATACGCAGTATTTT. The gene calls are TRBV27 and TRBJ2-3, with unresolved D. V was cut by 0 bases and J by 2 bases, with 9 bases left in between. This CDR3 comprises 15 residues. CDR1 MNHEY and CDR2 SMNVEV come from the germline V gene (reference sequence).

The table lists this clone with a count of one. DNA of the CDR3: TGTGCCAGCAGCCCTTGGGCGGGGGGGAAAGAGACCCAGTACTTC. This codes for CASSPWAGGKETQYF. This chain uses TRBV3-1 (or the pseudogene TRBV3-2) with TRBJ2-5, with TRBD2 identical over 9 bases. The CDR3 runs 15 residues. V shed 4 bases and J 3 bases; nucleotides not matched to a gene: 6. Germline V gene data show CDR1 as LGHDT and CDR2 as YNNKEL (reference sequence).

The chain has TRBV3-1 (or the pseudogene TRBV3-2) and TRBJ2-7; TRBD2 might be the D (6 bases). In germline, CDR1 is LGHDT, CDR2 YNNKEL (reference sequence). The CDR3 runs to 14 residues. With 0 bases removed from V and 6 bases from J, the gap between germline ends came to 12 bases. CDR3 coding DNA: TGTGCCAGCAGCCAAGAGGGGGGATCCACCGAGCAGTACTTC. Protein sequence: CASSQEGGSTEQYF.

This chain links TRBV9 with TRBJ1-6; D not resolved. V was shortened by 3 bases and J by 10 bases, with 11 bases between the two germline ends. The CDR3 runs to 13 residues. Germline V gene lookup returns CDR1 SGDLS and CDR2 YYNGEE. CDR3 sequence reads: CASSAGEGSPLHF. DNA of the CDR3: TGTGCCAGCAGCGCCGGGGAGGGCTCACCCCTCCACTTT.

This clone was recorded only once. This chain links TRBV6-5 with TRBJ1-4, with TRBD1 identical over 10 bases. V lost 5 bases and J lost 8; bases outside the gene matches: 5. The CDR3 consists of 14 residues. The germline gives CDR1 MNHEY, CDR2 SVGAGI. DNA for the CDR3: TGTGCCAGCAGTCGACAGGGGGCAGGAGAAAAACTGTTTTTT. It translates to CASSRQGAGEKLFF.

The V call is TRBV28, the J call TRBJ2-5, with D tentatively TRBD2 (6 bases). V gave up 3 bases and J gave up 4 bases, with 18 bases separating them. The CDR3 length is 16 residues. The germline gives CDR1 MDHEN, CDR2 SYDVKM. This CDR3 reads CASSLPGGGHRETQYF. The CDR3 bases are TGTGCCAGCAGTTTGCCGGGTGGAGGGCATAGAGAGACCCAGTACTTC.

The chain has TRBV6-5 and TRBJ1-2; D remains ambiguous. With 7 bases removed from V and 6 bases from J, the gap between germline ends came to 18 bases. The CDR3 loop spans 14 amino acids. CDR1 is MNHEY and CDR2 is SVGAGI in the germline V gene. Here the CDR3 DNA reads TGTGCCAGCAAAGCCCCTATGGGCGTTCATGGCTACACCTTC. Protein sequence: CASKAPMGVHGYTF.

This clone showed up just once. V gene TRBV6-1 combines with J gene TRBJ2-3; D gene unclear. The V and J ends lost 2 bases and 3 bases respectively, with 6 bases between them. From germline, CDR1 is MNHNS and CDR2 SASEGT. This CDR3 is built from 13 residues. The CDR3: CASSETGTDTQYF. The CDR3 DNA reads TGTGCCAGCAGTGAAACCGGGACAGATACGCAGTATTTT.